Given below is one TCR beta chain in context. Authors' methods: Reference gene primers were amplified, and this amplification served to estimate nucleated cell counts. Libraries were prepared by immunoSEQ multiplex PCR; TCRdb keeps only in-frame clonotypes and omits some of them. The V and J calls and clone size come from that table; D and trimming were worked out from the DNA. The sample has tens of thousands of clones, about 87% seen once. This sample was taken from a study of blood T cell repertoires in COVID-19. Study-wide context: The United States, Italy and Spain supplied acute and convalescent COVID-19 samples. In each case, the material was cDNA or gDNA derived from T cells, B-cell-depleted T cells, or PBMCs.

Unmatched junction bases numbered 2, after V lost 2 bases and J lost 0 bases. The CDR3 length is 14 residues. In germline, CDR1 is GTSNPN, CDR2 SVGIG (reference sequence). The genes are TRBV30 and TRBJ2-7; TRBD2 aligns across 9 bases. The material sequenced was peripheral blood. This clonotype originated in a human donor with active COVID-19. The donor label of this sample is uncertain. The CDR3 spells CAWSPAGGSYEQYF. The CDR3 region has the DNA TGTGCCTGGAGTCCAGCGGGGGGCTCCTACGAGCAGTACTTC.